Detailed here is one TCR beta chain. The data are from a study of blood T cell repertoires in COVID-19. About the study: T cells, B-cell-depleted T cells, or PBMCs supplied cDNA or gDNA.

The CDR3 contains 14 residues. Trimming stripped 6 bases from V and 2 bases from J, with 13 bases between. Germline lookup yields CDR1 ENHRY and CDR2 SYGVKD. The table came from immunoSEQ multiplex PCR; TCRdb's copy has only in-frame clones and leaves some out. The table lists roughly 160,000 clones, around 84% of them singletons, with approximately 7% in the top ten. Sequencing input: peripheral blood. This TCR was recovered from a man in his forties or fifties with active or convalescent COVID-19. V usage is TRBV10-3 and J usage is TRBJ2-5, with a weak D call TRBD1 (6 bases). The CDR3 loop is CAIRDGQSQETQYF. The CDR3 DNA is TGTGCCATCAGGGATGGACAGTCACAAGAGACCCAGTACTTC.